Each of the 11 T cell receptor beta chains below was sequenced from the same sample in a study of beta chain features in type 1 diabetes. The authors reverse transcribed all of the isolated RNA, so sequencing captured expressed TCRB transcripts. Using immunoSEQ multiplex PCR, the repertoire was profiled, and TCRdb retains in-frame clones only, with some absent. Counted here are about 320,000 clones, roughly 15% occurring once; the ten biggest clones make up 6.7%. The specimen sequenced was central memory CD4+ T cells from blood. These receptors were obtained from a young man in good health.

This chain uses TRBV21-1 with TRBJ1-5; the table's D call of TRBD1 was not tested on the DNA. TRBV21-1 is a pseudogene. The CDR3 spans 13 residues. CDR3 in amino acids: CASRTETNQPQHF. The CDR3 DNA reads TGTGCCAGCAGGACAGAAACAAATCAGCCCCAGCATTTT.

This clone was counted between two and nine times. The chain recombines TRBV7-2 with TRBJ2-5, with D possibly being TRBD2 (6 bases). CDR3 size: 11 residues. The germline gives CDR1 SGHTA, CDR2 FQGNSA. V shed 5 bases and J shed 7 bases, with 8 bases lying between them. The CDR3 coding sequence is TGTGCCAGCAGCCTCGGGGGGACCCAGTACTTC. Translating it yields CASSLGGTQYF.

V usage is TRBV6-5 and J usage is TRBJ1-2; no reliable D call. The CDR3 has 13 residues. Trimming removed 8 bases at V and 2 bases at J, with 12 bases between. Germline CDR1 and CDR2: MNHEY and SVGAGI. The CDR3 loop is CASSDPPNYGYTF. Written as DNA, the CDR3 is TGTGCCAGCTCGGACCCGCCAAACTATGGCTACACCTTC.

V is TRBV19 and J is TRBJ1-2; no definite D call. The CDR3 is made up of 14 amino acids. The ends were cut back, 1 base at V and 4 bases at J, with 10 bases in the middle. Germline assignment: CDR1 LNHDA and CDR2 SQIVND (reference sequence). CDR3 region: CASSIVGGTYGYTF. The CDR3 DNA reads as TGTGCCAGTAGTATAGTCGGAGGAACCTATGGCTACACCTTC.

J is TRBJ1-4 and V is TRBV9; D is uncertain. Per the germline V gene, CDR1 is SGDLS and CDR2 is YYNGEE. V gave up 4 bases and J gave up 8 bases, with 18 bases separating them. This CDR3 comprises 15 residues. The CDR3 protein is CASSSDPRRGEKLFF. CDR3 coding DNA: TGTGCCAGCAGCTCGGACCCTCGGAGAGGGGAAAAACTGTTTTTT.

This clone occurred many times. V and J are TRBV9 and TRBJ1-1; no definite D call. With 0 bases removed from V and 6 bases from J, the gap between germline ends came to 12 bases. This CDR3 spans 14 amino acids. CDR1 SGDLS and CDR2 YYNGEE come from the germline V gene. DNA for the CDR3: TGTGCCAGCAGCGTAGGGAATGGTCGGGCTGAAGCTTTCTTT. This encodes CASSVGNGRAEAFF. Full variable domain (missing parts from reference TRBV9 and TRBJ1-1): DSGVTQTPKHLITATGQRVTLRCSPRSGDLSVYWYQQSLDQGLQFLIQYYNGEERAKGNILERFSAQQFPDLHSELNLSSLELGDSALYFCASSVGNGRAEAFFGQGTRLTVV.

This clone turned up a few times. The rearrangement links TRBV29-1 to TRBJ2-1; the D gene is possibly TRBD2 (5 bases). Trimming left V 0 bases short and J 10 bases short, with 19 bases between. This CDR3 is built from 15 residues. Germline V gives CDR1 SQVTM, CDR2 ANQGSEA. The CDR3 DNA is TGCAGCGTTGAAGATCATAATGCGGGTTCCACGGAGCAGTTCTTC. It translates to CSVEDHNAGSTEQFF.

This clone was counted between two and nine times. The chain carries TRBV7-8 and TRBJ2-7; TRBD1 matches at 7 bases. This CDR3 has 15 residues. Germline CDR1 is SGHVS and CDR2 is FQNEAQ. Trimming took 1 base from V and 4 from J; bases not matched to a gene: 7. The CDR3 here is CASSLESQGVYEQYF. CDR3 DNA: TGTGCCAGCAGCTTAGAGTCGCAGGGGGTATACGAGCAGTACTTC. Filled out from reference TRBV7-8 and TRBJ2-7, the complete variable domain reads GAGVSQSPRYKVAKRGQDVALRCDPISGHVSLFWYQQALGQGPEFLTYFQNEAQLDKSGLPSDRFFAERPEGSVSTLKIQRTQQEDSAVYLCASSLESQGVYEQYFGPGTRLTVT.

In this sample, this clone turned up a few times. The chain carries TRBV27 and TRBJ2-2; TRBD1 might be the D (6 bases). The V end lost 6 bases, the J end lost 2 bases, and 16 bases lay between the germline ends. CDR1 is MNHEY and CDR2 is SMNVEV in the germline V gene (reference sequence). The CDR3 length is 16 residues. CDR3 DNA: TGTGCCAGCAGCTACGCCGGGACACTAAACACCGGGGAGCTGTTTTTT. The encoded protein is CASSYAGTLNTGELFF.

This chain links TRBV5-1 with TRBJ2-5, with D perhaps given as TRBD1 or TRBD2 (5 bases each). The CDR3 spans 14 residues. Germline values: CDR1 SGHRS, CDR2 YFSETQ. Trimming stripped 9 bases from V and 5 bases from J, with 20 bases between. CDR3 sequence (DNA): TGCGCCACCAACCCCGGGACGGGGCAGGAGACCCAGTACTTC. It specifies CATNPGTGQETQYF.

The rearrangement joins TRBV7-7 to TRBJ2-2, with TRBD2 identical over 10 bases. J lost 7 bases, V lost 2 bases, and 4 bases had no gene match. Germline V gene sequence: CDR1 SSHAT, CDR2 FNYEAQ (reference sequence). The CDR3 consists of 15 residues. CDR3 sequence: CASSLTLAGDGELFF. CDR3 coding DNA: TGTGCCAGCAGCTTAACCCTAGCGGGAGACGGGGAGCTGTTTTTT.